The present entry profiles one TCR beta chain with its context. Its target is not known. This sample was included in a study of OX40 agonist ivuxolimab in advanced cancers. In the study overall: Prior checkpoint blockade (anti-PD-1, anti-PD-L1 or anti-CTLA-4) was permitted; 40% had it.

Sequencing used immunoSEQ multiplex PCR; TCRdb keeps in-frame clones, though not all of them. The top ten hold around 2.8% of the sample, which has some 72,000 clones, about 90% seen once. The V gene's germline CDR1 is SGHRS and CDR2 YFSETQ. The CDR3 contains 14 residues. Trimming took 3 bases from V and 4 from J, leaving 11 bases between them. Study-level points and caveats: The CD4+ and CD8+ T cells in the blood had expanded clonally by week 6 at 0.1 to 3.0 mg/kg. There were, on average, more expanded clones in CD8+ T cells than in CD4+.

The source was CD4+ or CD8+ T cells sorted from blood, collected in a trial of the OX40 agonist ivuxolimab. The sequence was obtained from an adult with an advanced solid tumor such as melanoma, head and neck, liver or kidney cancer. This rearrangement joins TRBV5-1 to TRBJ2-1; possibly TRBD1 for D (6 bases). CDR3 coding DNA: TGCGCCAGCAGCTCCGGGACAAATTACAATGAGCAGTTCTTC. The encoded protein is CASSSGTNYNEQFF.